Listed here are 3 T cell receptor beta chains from one sample, sequenced in a study of monozygotic twins with inflammatory bowel disease. TCRdb reprocessed the 5' RACE reads; each CDR3 protein has one entry and no DNA is given. This listing includes over 110,000 distinct CDR3 sequences. Sample: blood. The receptors shown here come from a human donor with ulcerative colitis or Crohn's disease, or a healthy co-twin of an affected twin (not recorded which).

J is TRBJ1-2 and V is TRBV20-1; TCRdb indicates TRBD1, and absent DNA this call remains unverified. The CDR3 covers 14 residues. The germline gives CDR1 DFQATT, CDR2 SNEGSKA (reference sequence). The CDR3 protein is CSAGGSQGHYGYTF.

This chain links TRBV5-1 with TRBJ2-7; TCRdb returns TRBD1, unconfirmable since there is no DNA. The CDR3 is 13 residues long. The germline CDR1 and CDR2 sequences are SGHRS and YFSETQ. The CDR3 is CASSLSGNYEQYF.

This chain connects TRBV14 to TRBJ2-7; TCRdb's assignment of TRBD2 cannot be checked, as there is no DNA. From germline, CDR1 is SGHDN and CDR2 FVKESK. This CDR3 has 17 amino acids. The CDR3 reads CASSRLGPSLSSYEQYF.